This T cell receptor (beta chain) came from a study of T cell repertoires in cytomegalovirus infection. Study details: Researchers turned to recently identified HLA-C-restricted CMV epitopes as well as well-studied HLA-B-restricted ones. Based on public TCR beta signatures, there were indications of CMV infection and of a matching HLA type.

The germline V gene has CDR1 SGHTA and CDR2 FQGNSA. The CDR3 is made up of 16 amino acids. With 4 bases removed from V and 4 bases from J, the gap between germline ends came to 18 bases. Concerning this clonotype: Antigen specificity is unknown.

The study, taken as a whole, reports: Dominating the ex vivo response were HLA-C-restricted CMV-specific TCR beta clonotypes. Frequencies of public TCR beta families were cumulated, and this identified carriers of CMV plus the relevant HLA.

In TCRdb, the reads were re-called with MiXCR into one record per CDR3 protein. The repertoire consists of some 500,000 distinct CDR3 sequences, with 35% to 50% occurring once and the leading ten covering roughly 50%. The starting material was cultured PBMCs, obtained from culture after CMV antigen stimulation. The sequence was collected from a human donor in good health (CMV status not recorded). Some clones in this sample may be carry-over from other donors' samples. The V and J genes are TRBV7-2 and TRBJ2-3; D may be TRBD2 (6 bases). DNA for the CDR3: TGTGCCAGCAGCTGGAACGGGGCGGGATACGCAGATACGCAGTATTTT. Residues: CASSWNGAGYADTQYF. The complete variable domain, with remaining parts taken from reference TRBV7-2 and TRBJ2-3, reads GAGVSQSPSNKVTEKGKDVELRCDPISGHTALYWYRQSLGQGLEFLIYFQGNSAPDKSGLPSDRFSAERTGGSVSTLTIQRTQQEDSAVYLCASSWNGAGYADTQYFGPGTRLTVL.